This T cell receptor beta chain was identified during a study of T cell changes during pregnancy in multiple sclerosis. CDR1 LGHNA and CDR2 YNFKEQ come from the germline V gene. Losses at the gene ends were 1 base for V and 4 bases for J; bases not matched to a gene: 7. There are 16 residues in the CDR3. TCRdb keeps only in-frame clones here, not all; method: immunoSEQ multiplex PCR. The table lists 45,000 or so clones, approximately 90% of them singletons, with under 2% in the top ten. The material was peripheral blood, obtained in the first trimester of pregnancy. The chain combines TRBV4-2 with TRBJ2-3; TRBD2 matches 8 bases. This sequence originates from a female donor with multiple sclerosis, enrolled in a pregnancy study. The CDR3 DNA follows: TGTGCCAGCAGCCAAGTGGTAGTAGCGGGGTCAGATACGCAGTATTTT. This gives the protein CASSQVVVAGSDTQYF.